This T cell receptor (beta chain) was retrieved from a study of T cell clonality in common variable immunodeficiency. Overall study findings and caveats: Reportedly, TCR beta sequences from common variable immunodeficiency showed fewer deletions and N-nucleotide insertions. Authors noted CVID clonality's cause needs subpopulation repertoire sequencing.

Sequencing input was equivalent genomic DNA from CVID and controls. Profiled with immunoSEQ multiplex PCR; TCRdb holds only in-frame clones, not every one. There are fewer than 35,000 clones in the sample, none observed a single time. Diagnosis required reduced IgG, IgA and/or IgM with specific antibody deficiency. The CDR3 is 14 residues long. V lost 0 bases and J 1 base, leaving 6 bases between the germline ends. CDR1 SGHRS and CDR2 YFSETQ come from the germline V gene. This clone was recorded a few times. Its antigen is currently unknown. The read halts 3 residues ahead of the CDR3 end, with the missing end drawn from the germline J gene.

This chain links TRBV5-1 with TRBJ2-3; no clear D gene. The clonotype originates from a human donor with common variable immunodeficiency. The sample taken for sequencing was peripheral blood mononuclear cells. The sequenced CDR3 bases are TGCGCCAGCAGCTTGGTTGTCGGCACAGATACG. Amino acid sequence: CASSLVVGTDT. The entire CDR3 protein reads CASSLVVGTDTQYF.